This entry concerns a single TCR beta chain. Its antigen is not known. Sequence at one end of the junction differs from germline and may be a read error. A unique molecular identifier was carried by every single TCR cDNA molecule. MiXCR, run by TCRdb on the 5' RACE reads, gives a single entry per CDR3 protein. The data contain about 7,000 distinct CDR3 sequences, roughly a fifth of them singletons. Time point given: sample taken at primary tumor resection. Researchers sequenced whole RNA taken from tumor, nontumor lung or frozen PBMC without sorting. This entry comes from a study of spatial heterogeneity in lung cancer. Whole-study results and caveats: Blood contained ubiquitous expanded tumor TCRs more at resection than at follow-up.

The receptor comes from a female donor with early-stage non-small cell lung cancer. The sequences come from PBMCs, collected at surgery.

The CDR3 loop is CSARDRIGSYKQYF. The CDR3 nucleotides are TGCAGTGCTAGAGATCGTATAGGGTCCTACAAGCAGTACTTC. The chain employs TRBV20-1 and TRBJ2-7; D gene uncertain. The germline gives CDR1 DFQATT, CDR2 SNEGSKA (reference sequence). This CDR3 has 14 amino acids.